Listed below are T cell receptor beta chains from one sample, sequenced in a study of spatial heterogeneity in lung cancer. TCRdb itself ran the 5' RACE reads through MiXCR, one entry per CDR3 protein. The data contain fewer than 45,000 distinct CDR3 sequences, approximately 7% of them singletons. This sample comprised PBMCs, obtained at surgery. The receptors shown here come from a female donor with early-stage non-small cell lung cancer. CDR3s include the opening cysteine and the closing phenylalanine or tryptophan. D genes are given only for firm matches. Expanded clones get a size class; other rows say once, few or many, or leave the size out.

abundance: -; d_gene: -; v_gene: TRBV12-3/TRBV12-4; j_gene: TRBJ1-5; CDR3aa: CASLGGKGTQPQHF; CDR3nt: TGTGCCAGCCTCGGGGGGAAGGGGACCCAGCCCCAGCATTTT
abundance: few; d_gene: -; v_gene: TRBV20-1; j_gene: TRBJ1-5; CDR3aa: CSAQTGFSNQPQHF; CDR3nt: TGCAGTGCTCAGACAGGCTTTAGCAATCAGCCCCAGCATTTT
abundance: -; d_gene: TRBD1; v_gene: TRBV7-9; j_gene: TRBJ1-1; CDR3aa: CASVGTVGFEAFF; CDR3nt: TGTGCCAGCGTCGGGACAGTAGGCTTCGAAGCTTTCTTT
abundance: many; d_gene: TRBD1; v_gene: TRBV11-2; j_gene: TRBJ2-1; CDR3aa: CASSLRTGYSYNEQFF; CDR3nt: TGTGCCAGCAGCTTACGGACAGGGTACTCCTACAATGAGCAGTTCTTC
abundance: many; d_gene: TRBD1; v_gene: TRBV6-5; j_gene: TRBJ1-1; CDR3aa: CASSIDRGRMNTEAFF; CDR3nt: TGTGCCAGCAGTATAGACAGGGGTAGAATGAACACTGAAGCTTTCTTT
abundance: many; d_gene: TRBD2; v_gene: TRBV30; j_gene: TRBJ2-3; CDR3aa: CAWSVFSAGGTDTQYF; CDR3nt: TGTGCCTGGAGTGTATTTTCAGCGGGGGGCACAGATACGCAGTATTTT
abundance: -; d_gene: -; v_gene: TRBV7-8; j_gene: TRBJ2-1; CDR3aa: CASSFSPHYNEQFF; CDR3nt: TGTGCCAGCAGCTTCTCACCCCACTACAATGAGCAGTTCTTC
abundance: many; d_gene: -; v_gene: TRBV11-2; j_gene: TRBJ1-2; CDR3aa: CASSLLHGESNYGYTF; CDR3nt: TGTGCCAGCAGCTTATTGCATGGCGAATCTAACTATGGCTACACCTTC
abundance: few; d_gene: -; v_gene: TRBV7-2; j_gene: TRBJ2-2; CDR3aa: CASSLRVPGELFF; CDR3nt: TGTGCCAGCAGTTTAAGGGTCCCCGGGGAGCTGTTTTTT
abundance: few; d_gene: -; v_gene: TRBV5-1; j_gene: TRBJ2-3; CDR3aa: CASSLAGHGAGTDTQYF; CDR3nt: TGCGCCAGCAGCTTGGCCGGACACGGGGCGGGCACAGATACGCAGTATTTT
abundance: many; d_gene: TRBD2; v_gene: TRBV7-2; j_gene: TRBJ2-7; CDR3aa: CASSFTSGEHTSQYF; CDR3nt: TGTGCCAGCAGCTTTACTAGCGGGGAACATACGAGCCAGTACTTC
abundance: few; d_gene: -; v_gene: TRBV20-1; j_gene: TRBJ2-3; CDR3aa: CSARDSAGKDTQYF; CDR3nt: TGCAGTGCTAGAGATTCGGCAGGGAAAGATACGCAGTATTTT
abundance: many; d_gene: -; v_gene: TRBV2; j_gene: TRBJ2-2; CDR3aa: CASKAVAGELFF; CDR3nt: TGTGCCAGCAAGGCGGTGGCCGGGGAGCTGTTTTTT
abundance: many; d_gene: -; v_gene: TRBV6-5; j_gene: TRBJ1-1; CDR3aa: CASSYGDLMNTEAFF; CDR3nt: TGTGCCAGCAGTTACGGGGACCTGATGAACACTGAAGCTTTCTTT
abundance: many; d_gene: TRBD1; v_gene: TRBV7-6; j_gene: TRBJ2-7; CDR3aa: CASSRTGDRSYEQYF; CDR3nt: TGTGCCAGCAGCCGGACAGGGGATCGGAGCTACGAGCAGTACTTC